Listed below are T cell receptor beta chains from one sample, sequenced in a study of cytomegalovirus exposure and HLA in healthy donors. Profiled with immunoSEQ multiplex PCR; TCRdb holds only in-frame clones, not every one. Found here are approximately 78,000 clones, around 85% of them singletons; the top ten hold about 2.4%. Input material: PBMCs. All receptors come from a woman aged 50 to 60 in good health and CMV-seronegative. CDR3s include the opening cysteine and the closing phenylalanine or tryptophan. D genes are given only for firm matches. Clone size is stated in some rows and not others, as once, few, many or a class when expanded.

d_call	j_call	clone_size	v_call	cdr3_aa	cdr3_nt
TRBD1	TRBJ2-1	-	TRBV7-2	CASSLDRAVGEQFF	TGTGCCAGCAGCTTGGACAGGGCGGTAGGTGAGCAGTTCTTC
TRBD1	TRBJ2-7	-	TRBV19	CASSVRTGPTYEQYF	TGTGCCAGTAGTGTTAGGACAGGGCCCACCTACGAGCAGTACTTC
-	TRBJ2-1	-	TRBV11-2	CASSPRGYRNYNEQFF	TGTGCCAGCAGCCCCAGGGGTTATAGGAATTACAATGAGCAGTTCTTC
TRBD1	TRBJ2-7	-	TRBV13	CASSPGTVRFYEQYF	TGTGCCAGCAGCCCCGGGACAGTGAGGTTCTACGAGCAGTACTTC
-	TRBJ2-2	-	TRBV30	CAWSTHNTGELFF	TGTGCCTGGAGTACACACAACACCGGGGAGCTGTTTTTT
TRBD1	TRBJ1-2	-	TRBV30	CAWSTGGAGGYTF	TGTGCCTGGAGTACAGGGGGAGCCGGGGGCTACACCTTC
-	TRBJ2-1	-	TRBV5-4	CASSLIRPQGYNEQFF	TGTGCCAGCAGCTTGATTCGGCCTCAGGGCTACAATGAGCAGTTCTTC
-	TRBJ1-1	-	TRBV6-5	CASSYSALTEAFF	TGTGCCAGCAGTTACTCGGCTTTAACTGAAGCTTTCTTT
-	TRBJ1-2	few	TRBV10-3	CAISEYQGSGYTF	TGTGCCATCAGTGAATATCAGGGGTCTGGCTACACCTTC
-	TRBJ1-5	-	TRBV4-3	CASSQDFEEGDWDWNQPQHF	TGCGCCAGCAGCCAAGACTTTGAAGAAGGGGATTGGGATTGGAATCAGCCCCAGCATTTT
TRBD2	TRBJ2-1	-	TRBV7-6	CASSPLGRGLTYNGQFF	TGTGCCAGCAGCCCTCTCGGGCGGGGACTAACGTACAATGGGCAGTTCTTC
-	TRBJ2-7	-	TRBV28	CASSSSGVYEQYF	TGTGCCAGCAGTTCCTCAGGGGTCTACGAGCAGTACTTC
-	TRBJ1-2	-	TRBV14	CASSQVQAGGYTF	TGTGCCAGCAGCCAAGTCCAGGCAGGAGGCTACACCTTC
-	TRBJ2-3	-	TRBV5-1	CASSPRGAGLDTQYF	TGCGCCAGCAGCCCGCGTGGGGCGGGGTTAGATACGCAGTATTTT
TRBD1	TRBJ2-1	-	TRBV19	CASRKTSGQANNEQFF	TGTGCCAGTAGAAAAACCTCTGGACAGGCAAACAATGAGCAGTTCTTC
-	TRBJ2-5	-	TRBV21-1	CASSTSGLAGVAQYF	TGTGCCAGCAGCACCTCGGGACTAGCGGGAGTGGCCCAGTACTTC
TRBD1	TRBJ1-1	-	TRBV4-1	CASSLRQGADTEAFF	TGCGCCAGCAGCCTGCGACAGGGGGCAGACACTGAAGCTTTCTTT
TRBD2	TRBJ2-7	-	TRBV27	CASSLSTSGSGEQYF	TGTGCCAGCAGTTTATCGACTAGCGGGAGTGGCGAGCAGTACTTC
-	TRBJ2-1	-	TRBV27	CASQGPNEQFF	TGTGCCAGCCAGGGCCCTAATGAGCAGTTCTTC
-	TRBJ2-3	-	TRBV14	CASSQVFVSRDTQYF	TGTGCCAGCAGCCAAGTGTTTGTGTCCCGAGATACGCAGTATTTT
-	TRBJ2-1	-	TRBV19	CASSISPMGGGLYNEQFF	TGTGCCAGTAGTATCTCCCCCATGGGCGGGGGCCTATACAATGAGCAGTTCTTC
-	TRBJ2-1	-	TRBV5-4	CASSLPSEDAQFF	TGTGCCAGCAGCCTACCTAGTGAGGATGCGCAGTTCTTC
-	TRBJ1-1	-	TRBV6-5	CASSYSNYRTEAFF	TGTGCCAGCAGTTACTCGAACTATCGGACTGAAGCTTTCTTT
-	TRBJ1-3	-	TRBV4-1	CASSHVRGGNSGNTIYF	TGCGCCAGCAGCCACGTTAGGGGCGGCAACTCTGGAAACACCATATATTTT
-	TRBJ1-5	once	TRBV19	CASSLQGYNQPQHF	TGTGCCAGTAGTTTACAGGGCTACAATCAGCCCCAGCATTTT
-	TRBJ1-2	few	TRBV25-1	CASSELRHTYGYTF	TGTGCCAGCAGTGAACTCAGACACACCTATGGCTACACCTTC
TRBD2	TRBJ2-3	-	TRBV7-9	CASSSLLAGGTDTQYF	TGTGCCAGCAGCTCCCTACTAGCGGGAGGGACAGATACGCAGTATTTT
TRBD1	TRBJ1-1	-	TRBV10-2	CASKTGGTNTEAFF	TGCGCCAGCAAAACAGGGGGCACGAACACTGAAGCTTTCTTT
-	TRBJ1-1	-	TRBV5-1	CASSLAAGNTEAFF	TGCGCCAGCAGCTTAGCCGCAGGGAACACTGAAGCTTTCTTT
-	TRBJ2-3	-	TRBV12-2	CASRLYSRTSEMSGTQYF	TGTGCAAGTCGCTTATATAGCCGGACTAGCGAGATGAGTGGTACGCAGTATTTT
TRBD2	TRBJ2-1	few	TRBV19	CASSPRTSGRINEQFF	TGTGCCAGTAGTCCCCGGACTAGCGGGAGGATAAATGAGCAGTTCTTC
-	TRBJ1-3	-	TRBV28	CASSLNLGPISGNTIYF	TGTGCCAGCAGTTTAAATTTGGGGCCCATCTCTGGAAACACCATATATTTT
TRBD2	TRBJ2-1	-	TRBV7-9	CASSLLAGALNEQFF	TGTGCCAGCAGCCTACTAGCGGGCGCGCTCAATGAGCAGTTCTTC
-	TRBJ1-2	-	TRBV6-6	CASSPGGAGDGYTF	TGTGCCAGCAGCCCCGGCGGGGCGGGGGATGGCTACACCTTC
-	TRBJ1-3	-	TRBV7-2	CASTSRVTSSGNTIYF	TGTGCCAGCACCTCTCGCGTAACGAGCTCTGGAAACACCATATATTTT
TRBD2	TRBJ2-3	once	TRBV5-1	CASSLGPQRETDTQYF	TGCGCCAGCAGCTTGGGTCCCCAGCGGGAGACAGATACGCAGTATTTT
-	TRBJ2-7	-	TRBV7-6	CASSPTGIGEQYF	TGTGCCAGCAGCCCAACAGGGATTGGCGAGCAGTACTTC
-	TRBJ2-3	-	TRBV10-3	CAIKESGSDTDTQYF	TGTGCCATCAAAGAGAGTGGTAGCGACACAGATACGCAGTATTTT
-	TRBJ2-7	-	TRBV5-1	CASMDSIQYEQYF	TGCGCCAGCATGGACTCGATACAATACGAGCAGTACTTC
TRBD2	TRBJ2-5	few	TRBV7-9	CASSLSGRYQETQYF	TGTGCCAGCAGCTTGAGCGGGAGGTACCAAGAGACCCAGTACTTC
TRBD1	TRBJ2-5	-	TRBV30	CAWRRGRFQETQYF	TGTGCCTGGAGGAGGGGGCGTTTTCAAGAGACCCAGTACTTC
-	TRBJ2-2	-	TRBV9	CASSGKTGTGELFF	TGTGCCAGCAGCGGAAAAACAGGGACCGGGGAGCTGTTTTTT
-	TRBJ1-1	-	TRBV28	CASPGRGERIAEAFF	TGTGCCAGCCCTGGGCGGGGGGAGCGGATCGCTGAAGCTTTCTTT
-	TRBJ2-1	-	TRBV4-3	CASSQDPYNEQFF	TGCGCCAGCAGCCAAGATCCGTACAATGAGCAGTTCTTC
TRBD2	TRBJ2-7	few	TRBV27	CASSTAGVGGYEQYF	TGTGCCAGCAGCACGGCGGGAGTTGGGGGTTACGAGCAGTACTTC
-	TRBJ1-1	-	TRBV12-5	CASATVEAFF	TGTGCTAGTGCGACAGTAGAAGCTTTCTTT
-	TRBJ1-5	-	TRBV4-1	CASSQRRTANQPQHF	TGCGCCAGCAGCCAACGTAGGACAGCAAATCAGCCCCAGCATTTT
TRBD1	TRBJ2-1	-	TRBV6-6	CASSHRGRDEQFF	TGTGCCAGCAGTCACAGGGGGCGCGATGAGCAGTTCTTC
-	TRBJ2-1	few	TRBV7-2	CASSLVAASYNEQFF	TGTGCCAGCAGCTTAGTCGCGGCGAGTTACAATGAGCAGTTCTTC
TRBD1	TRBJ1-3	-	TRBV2	CASSDRDRGNTIYF	TGTGCCAGCAGTGACCGGGACAGAGGAAACACCATATATTTT
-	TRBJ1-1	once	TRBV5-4	CASSWPGLEAFF	TGTGCCAGCAGCTGGCCGGGACTCGAAGCTTTCTTT
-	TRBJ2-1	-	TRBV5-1	CASSLGQPSYNEQFF	TGCGCCAGCAGCTTGGGGCAACCCTCCTACAATGAGCAGTTCTTC
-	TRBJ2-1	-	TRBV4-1	CASSQTGQPAYNEQFF	TGCGCCAGCAGCCAGACCGGACAGCCAGCCTACAATGAGCAGTTCTTC
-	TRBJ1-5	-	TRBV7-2	CASSLYGRGSNQPQHF	TGTGCCAGCAGCTTATACGGTCGGGGATCCAATCAGCCCCAGCATTTT
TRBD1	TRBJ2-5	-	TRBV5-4	CATKTGNQETQYF	TGTGCCACCAAGACAGGGAACCAAGAGACCCAGTACTTC